This T cell receptor (beta chain) was observed in a study of cytomegalovirus exposure and HLA in healthy donors. The germline V gene encodes CDR1 SGHRS and CDR2 YFSETQ. The CDR3 covers 16 residues. The V gene lost 3 bases and the J gene lost 5 bases, with 15 bases spanning the gap. A multiplex PCR was run with 60 Vbeta primers and 13 Jbeta primers. Libraries were prepared by immunoSEQ multiplex PCR; TCRdb keeps only in-frame clonotypes and omits some of them. The top ten clones hold around 3% of a sample with about 90,000 clones, around 80% of them seen once. Material for sequencing was PBMCs. This TCR was sampled from a man younger than 40 in good health and CMV-seronegative. This chain links TRBV5-1 with TRBJ1-6, with D unclear. This CDR3 reads CASSSARVDDNSPLHF. The CDR3 DNA reads TGCGCCAGCAGCTCTGCCCGGGTAGATGATAATTCACCCCTCCACTTT.